Listed below are T cell receptor beta chains from one sample, sequenced in a study of T cells after yellow fever vaccination. TCRdb re-called the 5' RACE reads with MiXCR, one entry per CDR3 protein. Seen here are a few hundred thousand distinct CDR3 sequences, over 4% observed once, and the top ten hold around 25%. Here the sequenced sample was PBMCs, taken 5 days after the yellow fever booster vaccination. The receptors originated from a man aged 18 to 30 who received the YFV17D yellow fever vaccine. Each CDR3 is given with its conserved first and last residue. D genes are given only for firm matches. Clone size, where shown, is once, few, many, or a class for clones that have expanded.

D	V	J	size	DNA	CDR3
TRBD1	TRBV7-6	TRBJ1-1	many	TGTGCCAGCAGCTTGACGACAGGGGGAAAAACTGAAGCTTTCTTT	CASSLTTGGKTEAFF
.	TRBV6-5	TRBJ2-5	many	TGTGCCAGCAGTATTCCGGGGCTCCAAGAGACCCAGTACTTC	CASSIPGLQETQYF
.	TRBV6-5	TRBJ1-1	.	TGTGCCAGCAGTTACTTCGGGGAGTATAACACTGAAGCTTTCTTT	CASSYFGEYNTEAFF
TRBD1	TRBV5-6	TRBJ2-3	few	TGTGCCAGCAGCAAAAGGACAGGCAGCACAGATACGCAGTATTTT	CASSKRTGSTDTQYF
.	TRBV3-2	TRBJ2-7	few	TGTGCCAGCAGCCAAGGCCGGGCCCCGAACTACGAGCAGTACTTC	CASSQGRAPNYEQYF
.	TRBV7-9	TRBJ1-1	many	TGTGCCAGCAGCTTAGTTAATCAAGCTTTCTTT	CASSLVNQAFF
.	TRBV11-2	TRBJ2-2	few	TGTGCCAGCAGCTACCACACCGGGGAGCTGTTTTTT	CASSYHTGELFF
.	TRBV5-1	TRBJ2-1	.	TGCGCCAGCAGCTTGGCCCAGATTGAGGGTGAGCAGTTCTTC	CASSLAQIEGEQFF
.	TRBV29-1	TRBJ1-1	many	TGCAGCGGACAGACAGGGAACACTGAAGCTTTCTTT	CSGQTGNTEAFF
.	TRBV5-1	TRBJ2-1	many	TGCGCCAGCAGCGACAGGATCCACAATGAGCAGTTCTTC	CASSDRIHNEQFF
.	TRBV5-1	TRBJ2-1	.	TGCGCCAGCAGCTCGACAGTGGCCCGGGGTATACATGAGCAGTTCTTC	CASSSTVARGIHEQFF
.	TRBV4-3	TRBJ2-1	many	TGCGCCAGCAGCCAAGGCCCCGGAGACTTTAATGAGCAGTTCTTC	CASSQGPGDFNEQFF
.	TRBV9	TRBJ1-1	few	TGTGCCAGCAGCGTAGACAGAGTGGACACTGAAGCTTTCTTT	CASSVDRVDTEAFF
.	TRBV20-1	TRBJ2-3	many	TGCAGTGCTAGAGAGGCAGCCGTGATACTAGATACGCAGTATTTT	CSAREAAVILDTQYF
.	TRBV5-1	TRBJ2-2	few	TGCGCCAGCAGCCTCCAAGGGGGGTCCGGGGAGCTGTTTTTT	CASSLQGGSGELFF
.	TRBV25-1	TRBJ1-2	.	TGTGCCAGCAGTGAATGGGGCCAGGATCAAGGCTACACCTTC	CASSEWGQDQGYTF
TRBD1	TRBV28	TRBJ1-5	few	TGTGCCAGCAGGTGGGGACAGGGCGGCAATCAGCCCCAGCATTTT	CASRWGQGGNQPQHF
.	TRBV28	TRBJ2-3	many	TGTGCCAGCAGTCCTCGGGGCAGCACAGATACGCAGTATTTT	CASSPRGSTDTQYF
.	TRBV6-5	TRBJ2-1	few	TGTGCCAGCACAAACCAGGGTGAAGAGCAGTTCTTC	CASTNQGEEQFF
.	TRBV12-3/TRBV12-4	TRBJ2-2	.	TGTGCCAGCAGTTTTGAGACCGGGGAGCTGTTTTTT	CASSFETGELFF
TRBD1	TRBV4-1	TRBJ2-6	many	TGCGCCAGCAGCCAAGATCTGGACAGGGGGGACTCTGGGGCCAACGTCCTGACTTTC	CASSQDLDRGDSGANVLTF
.	TRBV19	TRBJ2-4	many	TGTGCCAGTAGATGGGGGGACATTCAGTACTTC	CASRWGDIQYF
TRBD1	TRBV20-1	TRBJ2-7	few	TGCAGTGCTGTGGGGGACAGCTTCTACGAGCAGTACTTC	CSAVGDSFYEQYF
.	TRBV10-3	TRBJ1-2	.	TGTGCCATCAGTGATAACAGTTACCCCGGCAATGGCTACACCTTC	CAISDNSYPGNGYTF